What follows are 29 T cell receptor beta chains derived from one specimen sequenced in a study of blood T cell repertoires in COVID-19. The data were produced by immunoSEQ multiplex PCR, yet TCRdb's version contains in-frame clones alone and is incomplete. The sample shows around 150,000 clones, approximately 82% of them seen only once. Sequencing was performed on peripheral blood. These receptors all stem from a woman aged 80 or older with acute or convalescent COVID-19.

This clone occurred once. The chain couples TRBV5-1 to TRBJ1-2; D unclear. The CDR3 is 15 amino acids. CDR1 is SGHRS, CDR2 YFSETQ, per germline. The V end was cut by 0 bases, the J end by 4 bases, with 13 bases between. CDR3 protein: CASSLGVQTFYGYTF. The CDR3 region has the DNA TGCGCCAGCAGCTTGGGGGTCCAGACTTTCTATGGCTACACCTTC.

The CDR3 nucleotides read TGTGCCAGTAGTCTATATCGGTTCCACTACGAGCAGTACTTC. Protein: CASSLYRFHYEQYF. The V and J genes are TRBV19 and TRBJ2-7; D is unresolved. V was shortened by 5 bases and J by 3 bases, with 14 bases between the two germline ends. Looked up from germline, CDR1 is LNHDA and CDR2 is SQIVND (reference sequence). The CDR3 loop spans 14 amino acids. Using reference TRBV19 and TRBJ2-7 for the parts outside the CDR3, the full variable domain is DGGITQSPKYLFRKEGQNVTLSCEQNLNHDAMYWYRQDPGQGLRLIYYSQIVNDFQKGDIAEGYSVSREKKESFPLTVTSAQKNPTAFYLCASSLYRFHYEQYFGPGTRLTVT.

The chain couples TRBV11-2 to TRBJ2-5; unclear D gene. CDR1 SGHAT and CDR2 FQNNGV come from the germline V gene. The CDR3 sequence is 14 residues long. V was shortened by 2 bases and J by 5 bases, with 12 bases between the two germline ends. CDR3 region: CASSLYPTSETQYF. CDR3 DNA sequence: TGTGCCAGCAGCTTATACCCTACTTCTGAGACCCAGTACTTC.

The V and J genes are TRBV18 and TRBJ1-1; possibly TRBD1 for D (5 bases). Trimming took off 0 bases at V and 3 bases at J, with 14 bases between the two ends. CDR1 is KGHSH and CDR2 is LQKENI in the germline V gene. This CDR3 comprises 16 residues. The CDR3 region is CASSPPQGRKDTEAFF. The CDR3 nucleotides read TGTGCCAGCTCACCACCGCAGGGCAGAAAGGACACTGAAGCTTTCTTT.

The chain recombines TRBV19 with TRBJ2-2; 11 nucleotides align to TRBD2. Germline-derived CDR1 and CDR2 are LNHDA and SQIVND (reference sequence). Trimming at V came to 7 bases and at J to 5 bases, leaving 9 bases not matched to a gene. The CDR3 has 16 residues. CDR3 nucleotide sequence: TGTGCCAGTAAATACACTAGCGGGGGTGGGACCGGGGAGCTGTTTTTT. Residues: CASKYTSGGGTGELFF. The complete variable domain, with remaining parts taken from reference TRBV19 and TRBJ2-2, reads DGGITQSPKYLFRKEGQNVTLSCEQNLNHDAMYWYRQDPGQGLRLIYYSQIVNDFQKGDIAEGYSVSREKKESFPLTVTSAQKNPTAFYLCASKYTSGGGTGELFFGEGSRLTVL.

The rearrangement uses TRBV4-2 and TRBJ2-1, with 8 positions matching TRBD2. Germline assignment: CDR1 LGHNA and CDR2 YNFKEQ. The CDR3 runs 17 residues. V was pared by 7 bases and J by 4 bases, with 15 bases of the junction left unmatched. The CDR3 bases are TGTGCCAGCACCCAGGTCCTTAGCGGGGTACGATACAATGAGCAGTTCTTC. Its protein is CASTQVLSGVRYNEQFF.

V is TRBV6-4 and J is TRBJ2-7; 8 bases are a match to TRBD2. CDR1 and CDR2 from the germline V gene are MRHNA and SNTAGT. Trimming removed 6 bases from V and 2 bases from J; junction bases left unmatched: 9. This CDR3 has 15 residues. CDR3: CASSPGVAGTYEQYF. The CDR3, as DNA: TGTGCCAGCAGCCCGGGGGTAGCGGGAACCTACGAGCAGTACTTC.

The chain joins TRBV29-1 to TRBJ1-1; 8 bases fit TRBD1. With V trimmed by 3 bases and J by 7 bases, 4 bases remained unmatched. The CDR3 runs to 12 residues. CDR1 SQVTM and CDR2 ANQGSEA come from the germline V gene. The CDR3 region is CSVDWGQDEAFF. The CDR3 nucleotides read TGCAGCGTTGATTGGGGACAGGATGAAGCTTTCTTT.

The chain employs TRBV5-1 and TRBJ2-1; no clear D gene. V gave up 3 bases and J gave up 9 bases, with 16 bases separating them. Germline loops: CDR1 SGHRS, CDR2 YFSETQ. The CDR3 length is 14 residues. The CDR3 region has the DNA TGCGCCAGCAGCTCAAATCCTAGTATCGGTGAGCAGTTCTTC. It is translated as CASSSNPSIGEQFF.

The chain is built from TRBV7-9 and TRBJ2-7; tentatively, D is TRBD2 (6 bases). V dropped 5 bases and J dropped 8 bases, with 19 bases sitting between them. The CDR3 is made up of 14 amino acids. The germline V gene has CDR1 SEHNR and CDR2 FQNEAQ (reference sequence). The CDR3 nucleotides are TGTGCCAGCAGCCAGCGCGGGATCTCTAGGCAGCAGTACTTC. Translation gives CASSQRGISRQQYF. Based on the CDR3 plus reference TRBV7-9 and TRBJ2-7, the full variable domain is DTGVSQNPRHKITKRGQNVTFRCDPISEHNRLYWYRQTLGQGPEFLTYFQNEAQLEKSRLLSDRFSAERPKGSFSTLEIQRTEQGDSAMYLCASSQRGISRQQYFGPGTRLTVT.

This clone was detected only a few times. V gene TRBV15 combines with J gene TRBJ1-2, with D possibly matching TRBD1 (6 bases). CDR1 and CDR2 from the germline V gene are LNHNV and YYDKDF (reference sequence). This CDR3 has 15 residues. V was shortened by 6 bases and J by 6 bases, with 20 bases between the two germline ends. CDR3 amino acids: CATRERGGLRDGYTF. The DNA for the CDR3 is TGTGCCACCAGAGAAAGGGGGGGGCTTAGGGATGGCTACACCTTC.

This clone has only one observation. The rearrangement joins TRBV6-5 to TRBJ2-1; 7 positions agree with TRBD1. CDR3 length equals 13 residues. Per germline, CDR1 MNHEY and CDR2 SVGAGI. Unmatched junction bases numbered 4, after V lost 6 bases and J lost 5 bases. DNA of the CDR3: TGTGCCAGCAGGTCGCAGGGGGACAATGAGCAGTTCTTC. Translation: CASRSQGDNEQFF.

The CDR3 region is CASSELTLGGNQPQHF. CDR3 bases: TGTGCCAGCAGTGAATTAACCCTGGGAGGGAATCAGCCCCAGCATTTT. V is TRBV6-1 and J is TRBJ1-5; D remains unclear. The ends were cut back, 2 bases at V and 4 bases at J, with 15 bases in the middle. This CDR3 contains 16 residues. Looked up from germline, CDR1 is MNHNS and CDR2 is SASEGT.

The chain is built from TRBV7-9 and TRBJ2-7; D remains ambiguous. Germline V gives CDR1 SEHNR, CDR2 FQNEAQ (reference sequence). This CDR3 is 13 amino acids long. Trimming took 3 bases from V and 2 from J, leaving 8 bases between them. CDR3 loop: CASSFQETYEQYF. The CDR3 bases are TGTGCCAGCAGCTTTCAGGAAACCTACGAGCAGTACTTC.

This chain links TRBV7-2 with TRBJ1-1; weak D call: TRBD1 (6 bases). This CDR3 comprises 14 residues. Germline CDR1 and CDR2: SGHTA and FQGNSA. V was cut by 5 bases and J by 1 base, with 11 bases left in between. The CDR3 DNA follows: TGTGCCAGCAGCGACAGGAGAGGGAACACTGAAGCTTTCTTT. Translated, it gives CASSDRRGNTEAFF.

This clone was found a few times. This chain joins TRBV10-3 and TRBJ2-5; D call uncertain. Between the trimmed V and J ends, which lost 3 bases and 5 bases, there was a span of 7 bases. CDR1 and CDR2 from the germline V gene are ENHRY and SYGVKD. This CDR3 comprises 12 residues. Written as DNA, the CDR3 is TGTGCCATCAGTGAAGGAGAGGAGACCCAGTACTTC. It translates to CAISEGEETQYF.

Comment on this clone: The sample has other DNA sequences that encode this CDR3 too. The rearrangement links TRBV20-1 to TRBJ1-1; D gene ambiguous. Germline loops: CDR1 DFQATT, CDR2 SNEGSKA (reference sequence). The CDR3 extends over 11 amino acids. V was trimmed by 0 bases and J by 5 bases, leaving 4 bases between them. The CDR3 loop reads CSARDYTEAFF. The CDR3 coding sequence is TGCAGTGCTAGAGATTATACTGAAGCTTTCTTT.

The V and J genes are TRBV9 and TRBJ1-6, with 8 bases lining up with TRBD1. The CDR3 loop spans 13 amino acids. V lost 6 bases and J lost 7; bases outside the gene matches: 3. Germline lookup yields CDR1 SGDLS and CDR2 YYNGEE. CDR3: CASKGQENSPLHF. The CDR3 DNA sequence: TGTGCCAGCAAGGGACAGGAGAATTCACCCCTCCACTTT. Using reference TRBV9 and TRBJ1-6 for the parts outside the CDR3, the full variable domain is DSGVTQTPKHLITATGQRVTLRCSPRSGDLSVYWYQQSLDQGLQFLIQYYNGEERAKGNILERFSAQQFPDLHSELNLSSLELGDSALYFCASKGQENSPLHFGNGTRLTVT.

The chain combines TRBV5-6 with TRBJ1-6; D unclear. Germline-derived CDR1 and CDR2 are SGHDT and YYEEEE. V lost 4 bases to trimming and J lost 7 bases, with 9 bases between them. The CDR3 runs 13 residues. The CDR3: CASSPTGNSPLHF. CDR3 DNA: TGTGCCAGCAGCCCGACCGGGAATTCACCCCTCCACTTT.

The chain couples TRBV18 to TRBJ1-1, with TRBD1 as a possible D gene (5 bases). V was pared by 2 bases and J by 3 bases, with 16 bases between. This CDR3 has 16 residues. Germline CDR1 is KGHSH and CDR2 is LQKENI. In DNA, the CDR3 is TGTGCCAGCTCACCATCCTACAGGAATCGGGACACTGAAGCTTTCTTT. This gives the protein CASSPSYRNRDTEAFF.

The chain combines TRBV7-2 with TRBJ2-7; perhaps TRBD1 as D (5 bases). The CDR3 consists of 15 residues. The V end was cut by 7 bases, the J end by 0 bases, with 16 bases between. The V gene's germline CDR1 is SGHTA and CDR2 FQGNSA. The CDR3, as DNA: TGTGCCAGCACCCCCAACGGCAGGGACTCCTACGAGCAGTACTTC. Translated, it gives CASTPNGRDSYEQYF.

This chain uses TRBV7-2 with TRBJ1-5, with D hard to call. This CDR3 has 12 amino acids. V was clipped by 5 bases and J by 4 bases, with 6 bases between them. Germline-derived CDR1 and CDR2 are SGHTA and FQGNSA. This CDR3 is CASSPLNQPQHF. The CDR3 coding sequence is TGTGCCAGCAGCCCCCTAAATCAGCCCCAGCATTTT. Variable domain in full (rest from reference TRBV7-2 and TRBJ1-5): GAGVSQSPSNKVTEKGKDVELRCDPISGHTALYWYRQSLGQGLEFLIYFQGNSAPDKSGLPSDRFSAERTGGSVSTLTIQRTQQEDSAVYLCASSPLNQPQHFGDGTRLSIL.

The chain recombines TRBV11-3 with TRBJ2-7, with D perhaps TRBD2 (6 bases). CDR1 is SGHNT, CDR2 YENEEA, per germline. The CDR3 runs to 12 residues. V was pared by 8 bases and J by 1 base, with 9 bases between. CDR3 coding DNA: TGTGCCAGCGGGAGGTCTTCCTACGAGCAGTACTTC. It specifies CASGRSSYEQYF.

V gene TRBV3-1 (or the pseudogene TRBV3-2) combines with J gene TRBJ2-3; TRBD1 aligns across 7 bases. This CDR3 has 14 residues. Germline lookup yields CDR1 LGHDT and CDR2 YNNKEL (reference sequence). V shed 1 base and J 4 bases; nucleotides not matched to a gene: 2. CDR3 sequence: CASSQGQGPDTQYF. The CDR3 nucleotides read TGTGCCAGCAGCCAAGGACAGGGTCCAGATACGCAGTATTTT.

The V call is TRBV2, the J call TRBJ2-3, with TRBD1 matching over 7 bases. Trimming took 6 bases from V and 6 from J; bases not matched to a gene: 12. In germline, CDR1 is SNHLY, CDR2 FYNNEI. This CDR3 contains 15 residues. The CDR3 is CASSPMAGGFDTQYF. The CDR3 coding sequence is TGTGCCAGCAGCCCCATGGCAGGGGGATTCGATACGCAGTATTTT.

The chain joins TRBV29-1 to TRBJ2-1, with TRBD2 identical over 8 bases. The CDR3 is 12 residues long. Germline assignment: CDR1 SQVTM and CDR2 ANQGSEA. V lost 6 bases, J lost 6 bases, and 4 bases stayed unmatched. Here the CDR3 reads CSVRTSSNEQFF. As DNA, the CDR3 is TGCAGCGTCAGGACTAGCTCCAATGAGCAGTTCTTC.

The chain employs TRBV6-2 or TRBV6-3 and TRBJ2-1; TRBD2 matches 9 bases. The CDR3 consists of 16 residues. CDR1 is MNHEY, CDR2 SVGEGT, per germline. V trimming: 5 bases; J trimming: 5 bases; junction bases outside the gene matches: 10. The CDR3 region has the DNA TGTGCCAGCAGTACCCTTAGCGGGAGCTGGGACAATGAGCAGTTCTTC. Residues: CASSTLSGSWDNEQFF.

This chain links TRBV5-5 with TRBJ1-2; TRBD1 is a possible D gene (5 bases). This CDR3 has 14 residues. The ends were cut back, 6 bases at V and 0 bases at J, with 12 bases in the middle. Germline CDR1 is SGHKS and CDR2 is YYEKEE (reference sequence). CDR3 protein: CASNPGLSNYGYTF. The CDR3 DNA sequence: TGTGCCAGCAACCCGGGACTATCTAACTATGGCTACACCTTC. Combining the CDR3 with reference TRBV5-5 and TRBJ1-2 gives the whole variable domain DAGVTQSPTHLIKTRGQQVTLRCSPISGHKSVSWYQQVLGQGPQFIFQYYEKEERGRGNFPDRFSARQFPNYSSELNVNALLLGDSALYLCASNPGLSNYGYTFGSGTRLTVV.

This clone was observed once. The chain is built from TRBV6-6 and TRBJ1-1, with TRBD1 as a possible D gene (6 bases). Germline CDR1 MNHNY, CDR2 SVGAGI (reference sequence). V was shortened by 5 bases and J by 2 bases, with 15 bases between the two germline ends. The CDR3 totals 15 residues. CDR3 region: CASSDYRAPNTEAFF. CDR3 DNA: TGTGCCAGCAGTGACTACAGGGCCCCCAACACTGAAGCTTTCTTT.